This T cell receptor (beta chain) stems from a study of shared clonotypes between healthy human individuals. The CDR3 has 13 amino acids. Germline lookup yields CDR1 LNHNV and CDR2 YYDKDF (reference sequence). The ends were cut back, 2 bases at V and 4 bases at J, with 8 bases in the middle. Comment on this clone: What it binds is unknown.

Genomic DNA from each subset was divided evenly over several immunoSEQ plates. Here immunoSEQ multiplex PCR was the method, and the copy in TCRdb shows in-frame clones only, minus some. The sample has around 690,000 clones; about 90% are singletons. Whole-study results and caveats: Memory subsets generally showed smaller estimated richness than naive subsets did.

The sequencing sample was made of memory CD8+ T cells from PBMCs. Indicated subset: CD45RO+ cells pooled with CCR7-negative TemRA cells. The rearrangement links TRBV15 to TRBJ1-1; D remains ambiguous. The source is a man between 18 and 35 years old in good health. Some clones in this sample may be carry-over from other donors' samples. The CDR3 DNA is TGTGCCACCAGCAGATTCCCGGGCACTGAAGCTTTCTTT. It yields the protein CATSRFPGTEAFF.